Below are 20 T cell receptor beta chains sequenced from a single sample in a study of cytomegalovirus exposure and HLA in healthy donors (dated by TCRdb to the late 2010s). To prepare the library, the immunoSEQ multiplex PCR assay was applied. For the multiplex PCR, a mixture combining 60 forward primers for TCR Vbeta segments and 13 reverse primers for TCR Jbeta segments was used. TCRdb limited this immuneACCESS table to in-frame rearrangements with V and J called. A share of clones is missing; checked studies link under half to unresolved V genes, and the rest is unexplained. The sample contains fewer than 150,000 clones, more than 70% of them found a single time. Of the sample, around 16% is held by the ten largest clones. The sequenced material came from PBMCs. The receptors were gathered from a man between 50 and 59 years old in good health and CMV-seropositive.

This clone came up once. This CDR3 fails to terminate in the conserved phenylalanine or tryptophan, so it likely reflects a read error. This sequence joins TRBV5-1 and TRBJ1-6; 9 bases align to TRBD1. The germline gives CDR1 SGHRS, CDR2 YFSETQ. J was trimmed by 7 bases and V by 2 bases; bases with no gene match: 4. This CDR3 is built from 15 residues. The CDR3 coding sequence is TGCGCCAGCAGCTTCCGGGACAGGGCAAATTCACCCCTCCACCTT. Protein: CASSFRDRANSPLHL.

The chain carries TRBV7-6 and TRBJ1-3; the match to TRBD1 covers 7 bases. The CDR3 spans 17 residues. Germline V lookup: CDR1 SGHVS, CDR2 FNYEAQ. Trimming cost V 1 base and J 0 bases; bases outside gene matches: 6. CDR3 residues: CASSLERQGRSGNTIYF. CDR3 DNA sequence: TGTGCCAGCAGCTTAGAAAGACAGGGCCGCTCTGGAAACACCATATATTTT. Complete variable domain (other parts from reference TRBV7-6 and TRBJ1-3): GAGVSQSPRYKVTKRGQDVALRCDPISGHVSLYWYRQALGQGPEFLTYFNYEAQQDKSGLPNDRFSAERPEGSISTLTIQRTEQRDSAMYRCASSLERQGRSGNTIYFGEGSWLTVV.

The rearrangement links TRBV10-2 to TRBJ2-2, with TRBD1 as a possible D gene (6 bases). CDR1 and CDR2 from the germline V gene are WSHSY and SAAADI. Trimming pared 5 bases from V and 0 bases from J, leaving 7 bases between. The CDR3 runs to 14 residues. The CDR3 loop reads CASSRTANTGELFF. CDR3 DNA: TGCGCCAGCAGTAGGACAGCGAACACCGGGGAGCTGTTTTTT.

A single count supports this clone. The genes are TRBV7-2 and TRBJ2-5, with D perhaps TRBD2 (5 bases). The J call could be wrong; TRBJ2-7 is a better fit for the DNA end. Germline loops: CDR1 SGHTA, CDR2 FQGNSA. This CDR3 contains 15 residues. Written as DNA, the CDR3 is TGTGCCAGCAGCGACGAGGGCGGCGGTTTCTCCGAGCAGTACTTC. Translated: CASSDEGGGFSEQYF.

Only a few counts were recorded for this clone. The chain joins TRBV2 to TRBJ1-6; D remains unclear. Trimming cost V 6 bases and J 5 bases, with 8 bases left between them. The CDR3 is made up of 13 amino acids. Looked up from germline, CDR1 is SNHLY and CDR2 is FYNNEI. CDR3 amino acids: CASSPGNNSPLHF. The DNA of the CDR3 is TGTGCCAGCAGCCCGGGAAATAATTCACCCCTCCACTTT.

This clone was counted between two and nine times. The CDR3 reads CASSLGPTGGMENIQYF. In nucleotides, the CDR3 is TGTGCCAGCAGCTTAGGCCCTACAGGCGGCATGGAAAACATTCAGTACTTC. The V gene is TRBV13, the J gene TRBJ2-4; D is possibly TRBD1 (5 bases). The CDR3 spans 17 residues. Deletions cut 0 bases from V and 5 bases from J, with 17 bases between. CDR1 is PRHDT and CDR2 is FYEKMQ in the germline V gene (reference sequence).

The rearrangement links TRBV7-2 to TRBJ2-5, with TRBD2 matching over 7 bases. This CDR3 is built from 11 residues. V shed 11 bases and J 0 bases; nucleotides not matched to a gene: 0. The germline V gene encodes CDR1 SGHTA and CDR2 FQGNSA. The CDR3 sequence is CAAGDQETQYF. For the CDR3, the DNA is TGTGCCGCGGGGGACCAAGAGACCCAGTACTTC.

The CDR3 nucleotides are TGTGCCAGCTCACCACAGTACAGCTCAGGGCAGCCCCAGCATTTT. Protein sequence: CASSPQYSSGQPQHF. The chain links TRBV18 to TRBJ1-5, with a possible D match to TRBD1 (5 bases). Germline loops: CDR1 KGHSH, CDR2 LQKENI. Trimming cost V 1 base and J 7 bases, with 14 bases left between them. This CDR3 region has 15 residues.

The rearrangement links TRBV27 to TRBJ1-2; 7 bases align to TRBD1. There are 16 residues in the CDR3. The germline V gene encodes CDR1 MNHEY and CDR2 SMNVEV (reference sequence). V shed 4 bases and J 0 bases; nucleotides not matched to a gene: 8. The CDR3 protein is CASSSVRDRANYGYTF. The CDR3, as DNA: TGTGCCAGCAGTTCAGTCCGGGACAGAGCTAACTATGGCTACACCTTC.

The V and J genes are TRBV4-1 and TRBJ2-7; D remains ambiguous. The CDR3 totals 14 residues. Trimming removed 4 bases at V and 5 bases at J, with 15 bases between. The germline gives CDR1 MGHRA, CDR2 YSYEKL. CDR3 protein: CASSRTRGMDEQYF. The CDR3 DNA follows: TGCGCCAGCAGCCGTACCCGCGGAATGGACGAGCAGTACTTC.

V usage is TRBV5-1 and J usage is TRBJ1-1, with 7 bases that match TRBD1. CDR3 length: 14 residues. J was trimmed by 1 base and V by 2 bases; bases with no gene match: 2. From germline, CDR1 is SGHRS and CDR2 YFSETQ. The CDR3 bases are TGCGCCAGCAGCTTTTCAGGGGGGAACACTGAAGCTTTCTTT. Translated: CASSFSGGNTEAFF.

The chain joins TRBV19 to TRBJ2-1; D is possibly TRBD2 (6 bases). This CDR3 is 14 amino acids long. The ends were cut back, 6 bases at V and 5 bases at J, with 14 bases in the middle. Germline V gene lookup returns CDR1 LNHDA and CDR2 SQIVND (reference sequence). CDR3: CASSRLGGDNEQFF. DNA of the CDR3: TGTGCCAGTAGCAGGCTGGGGGGTGACAATGAGCAGTTCTTC.

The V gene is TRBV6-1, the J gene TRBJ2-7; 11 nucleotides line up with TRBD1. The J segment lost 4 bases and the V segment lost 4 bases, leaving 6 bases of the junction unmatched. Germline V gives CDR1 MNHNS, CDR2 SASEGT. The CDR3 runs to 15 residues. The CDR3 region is CASSGGQGAIYEQYF. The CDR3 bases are TGTGCCAGCAGTGGAGGACAGGGGGCGATTTACGAGCAGTACTTC.

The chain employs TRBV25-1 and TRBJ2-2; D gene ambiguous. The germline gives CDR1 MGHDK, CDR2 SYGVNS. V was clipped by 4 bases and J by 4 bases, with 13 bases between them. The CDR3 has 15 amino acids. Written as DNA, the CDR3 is TGTGCCAGCAGTGCCTCGACACCTCTCACCGGGGAGCTGTTTTTT. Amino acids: CASSASTPLTGELFF.

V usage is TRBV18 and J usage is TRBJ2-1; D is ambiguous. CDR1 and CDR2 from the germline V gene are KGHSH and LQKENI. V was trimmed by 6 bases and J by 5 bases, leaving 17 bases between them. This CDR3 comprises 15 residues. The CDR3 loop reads CASSLSYAADNEQFF. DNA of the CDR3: TGTGCCAGCTCTCTCTCATATGCGGCCGACAATGAGCAGTTCTTC.

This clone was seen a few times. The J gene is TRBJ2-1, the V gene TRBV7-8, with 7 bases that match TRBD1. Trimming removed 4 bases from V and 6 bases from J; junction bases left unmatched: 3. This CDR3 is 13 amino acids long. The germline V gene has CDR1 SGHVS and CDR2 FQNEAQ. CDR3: CASSSDRANEQFF. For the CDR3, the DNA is TGTGCCAGCAGCTCAGACAGGGCCAATGAGCAGTTCTTC.

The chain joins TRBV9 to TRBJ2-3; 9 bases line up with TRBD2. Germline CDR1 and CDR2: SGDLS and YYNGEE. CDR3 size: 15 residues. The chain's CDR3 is CATSIAGVGGDTQYF. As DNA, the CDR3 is TGTGCTACCTCTATAGCGGGAGTCGGGGGAGATACGCAGTATTTT.

The CDR3 nucleotides are TGTGCCAGCAGCCTTCGGGGGGCGGGAGGCTACAATGAGCAGTTCTTC. Amino acid sequence: CASSLRGAGGYNEQFF. The chain couples TRBV27 to TRBJ2-1; 8 nucleotides line up with TRBD2. The CDR3 covers 16 residues. The germline V gene encodes CDR1 MNHEY and CDR2 SMNVEV (reference sequence). The ends lost 6 bases at V and 3 bases at J; junction bases unmatched: 10.

CDR3 nucleotides: TGCGCCAGCAGCTTGGCGGCAGGGGAAGATCAGCCCCAGCATTTT. Amino acids: CASSLAAGEDQPQHF. The chain recombines TRBV5-1 with TRBJ1-5; D possibly corresponds to TRBD1 (6 bases). Germline CDR1 reads SGHRS; CDR2 reads YFSETQ. Trimming stripped 0 bases from V and 5 bases from J, with 12 bases between. CDR3 length: 15 amino acids. The full variable domain, in which reference TRBV5-1 and TRBJ1-5 provide the parts outside the CDR3, is KAGVTQTPRYLIKTRGQQVTLSCSPISGHRSVSWYQQTPGQGLQFLFEYFSETQRNKGNFPGRFSGRQFSNSRSEMNVSTLELGDSALYLCASSLAAGEDQPQHFGDGTRLSIL.

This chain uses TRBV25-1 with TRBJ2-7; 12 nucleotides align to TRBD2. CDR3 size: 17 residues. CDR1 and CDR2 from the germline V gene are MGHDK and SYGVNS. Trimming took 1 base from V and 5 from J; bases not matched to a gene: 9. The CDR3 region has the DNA TGTGCCAGCAGTGAATTTCAGACTAGCGGGGGCATCAACGAGCAGTACTTC. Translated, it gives CASSEFQTSGGINEQYF.